These 5 T cell receptor beta chains came from one sample sequenced in a study of shared clonotypes between healthy human individuals. CD45RO-negative cells were positively selected for CCR7, leaving out terminally differentiated effector memory CD45RA+ cells. Generated by immunoSEQ multiplex PCR, the TCRdb table keeps only in-frame clones and is missing some. The data hold 2 million to 2.5 million clones, with less than 95% observed a single time. Sequenced sample: naive CD8+ T cells sorted from blood. The receptor source for this set is a man aged 18-30 years in good health.

The V call is TRBV7-9, the J call TRBJ1-3; the D gene is possibly TRBD1 (6 bases). The CDR3 has 16 amino acids. The germline CDR1 and CDR2 sequences are SEHNR and FQNEAQ (reference sequence). V was trimmed by 3 bases and J by 5 bases, leaving 17 bases between them. The CDR3 nucleotides read TGTGCCAGCAGCTTCTCTACAGGGCTCCCTAGAAACACCATATATTTT. Its protein product is CASSFSTGLPRNTIYF.

The chain employs TRBV29-1 and TRBJ2-7; TRBD1 matches at 7 bases. The CDR3 extends over 14 amino acids. The trim removed 7 bases at V and 4 bases at J, leaving 13 bases unmatched. In germline, CDR1 is SQVTM, CDR2 ANQGSEA. CDR3 sequence: CSARDSVRGYEQYF. The DNA for the CDR3 is TGCAGCGCCCGGGACAGTGTCAGGGGTTACGAGCAGTACTTC.

The chain recombines TRBV5-8 with TRBJ2-2, with D hard to call. V was pared by 0 bases and J by 6 bases, with 6 bases between. Per the germline V gene, CDR1 is SGHTS and CDR2 is YDEGEE. CDR3 size: 13 residues. In DNA form, the CDR3 reads TGTGCCAGCAGCTTGGTGGGTGCCGGGGAGCTGTTTTTT. Protein sequence: CASSLVGAGELFF.

The chain uses TRBV6-1 and TRBJ1-1, with D maybe TRBD1 (5 bases). Germline CDR1 is MNHNS and CDR2 is SASEGT. Trimming took 2 bases from V and 4 from J, leaving 17 bases between them. The CDR3 extends over 16 amino acids. CDR3 DNA sequence: TGTGCCAGCAGTGAACTATGGGGCCTACCTACCACTGAAGCTTTCTTT. It specifies CASSELWGLPTTEAFF.

The rearrangement links TRBV9 to TRBJ1-3; D not resolved. From germline, CDR1 is SGDLS and CDR2 YYNGEE. V gave up 5 bases and J gave up 8 bases, with 17 bases separating them. The CDR3 is made up of 14 amino acids. The CDR3 region has the DNA TGTGCCAGCAGTGAGGGAGCCGGTACAGACACCATATATTTT. Amino acid sequence: CASSEGAGTDTIYF.